This TCR beta chain stems from a study of blood T cells in healthy people across ages. Study findings and constraints: A conclusive naive versus antigen-experienced comparison was prevented by the unsorted PBMCs.

With respect to this clonotype: The antigen is unknown.

The V end lost 6 bases, the J end lost 5 bases, and 13 bases lay between the germline ends. This CDR3 is 13 amino acids long. Combining a sample-barcoded 5' primer with a J-beta primer mix, a second PCR ran for about 7 to 12 cycles. Each of the cDNA molecules was tagged by a template-switch adaptor with 12 random nucleotides. TCRdb reprocessed the 5' RACE reads via MiXCR and lists one record per CDR3 protein. In the table there are over 1,200,000 distinct CDR3 sequences, 59% of which are singletons. It was 9.5 to 10 milliliters of peripheral blood that were drawn from each donor. The TCR comes from a man between 18 and 35 years old in good health. The J gene is TRBJ1-1, the V gene TRBV12-3 or TRBV12-4; D unclear. The specimen sequenced was blood. CDR3 nucleotides: TGTGCCAGCAGCCCACAGACTCGGACTGAAGCTTTCTTT. Residues: CASSPQTRTEAFF.